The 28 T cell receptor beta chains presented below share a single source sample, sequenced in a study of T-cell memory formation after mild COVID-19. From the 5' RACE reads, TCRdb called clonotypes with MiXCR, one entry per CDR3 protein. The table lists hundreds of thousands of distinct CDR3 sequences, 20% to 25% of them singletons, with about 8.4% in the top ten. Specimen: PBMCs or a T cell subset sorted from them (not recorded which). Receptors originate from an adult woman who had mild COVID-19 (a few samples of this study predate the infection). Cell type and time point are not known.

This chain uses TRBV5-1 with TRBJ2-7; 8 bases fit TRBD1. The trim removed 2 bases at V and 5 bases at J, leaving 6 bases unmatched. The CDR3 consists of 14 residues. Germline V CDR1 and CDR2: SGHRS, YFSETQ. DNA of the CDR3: TGCGCCAGCAGCTTCCATGACAGGGGCGACGAGCAGTACTTC. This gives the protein CASSFHDRGDEQYF.

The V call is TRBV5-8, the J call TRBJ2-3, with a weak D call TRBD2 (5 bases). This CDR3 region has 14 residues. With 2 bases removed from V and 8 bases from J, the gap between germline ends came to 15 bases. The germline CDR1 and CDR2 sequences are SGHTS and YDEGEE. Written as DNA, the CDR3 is TGTGCCAGCAGCTTCCCCACTAGTCGGGTTACGCAGTATTTT. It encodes CASSFPTSRVTQYF.

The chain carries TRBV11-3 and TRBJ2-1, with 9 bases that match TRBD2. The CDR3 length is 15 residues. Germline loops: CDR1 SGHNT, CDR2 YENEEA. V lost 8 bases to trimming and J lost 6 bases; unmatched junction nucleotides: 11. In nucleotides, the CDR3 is TGTGCCAGCCAGATTAGCGGGAGTATGGTCAATGAGCAGTTCTTC. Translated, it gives CASQISGSMVNEQFF.

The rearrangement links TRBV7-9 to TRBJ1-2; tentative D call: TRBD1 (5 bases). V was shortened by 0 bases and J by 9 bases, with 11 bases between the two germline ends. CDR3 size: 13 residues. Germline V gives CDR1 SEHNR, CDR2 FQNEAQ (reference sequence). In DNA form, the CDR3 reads TGTGCCAGCAGCTTAGCGGGGCGCACTAGCTACACCTTC. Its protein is CASSLAGRTSYTF. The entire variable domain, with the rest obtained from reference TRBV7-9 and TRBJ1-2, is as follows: DTGVSQNPRHKITKRGQNVTFRCDPISEHNRLYWYRQTLGQGPEFLTYFQNEAQLEKSRLLSDRFSAERPKGSFSTLEIQRTEQGDSAMYLCASSLAGRTSYTFGSGTRLTVV.

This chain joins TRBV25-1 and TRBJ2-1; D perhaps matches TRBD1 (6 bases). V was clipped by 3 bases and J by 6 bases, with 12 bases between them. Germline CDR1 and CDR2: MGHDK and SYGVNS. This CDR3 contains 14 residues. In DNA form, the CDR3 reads TGTGCCAGCAGTGATACAGGGAAGAGCAATGAGCAGTTCTTC. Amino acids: CASSDTGKSNEQFF.

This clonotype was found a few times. The CDR3 protein is CASSLGGPQLTDTQYF. Written as DNA, the CDR3 is TGCGCCAGCAGCTTAGGGGGACCTCAACTCACAGATACGCAGTATTTT. This chain connects TRBV5-1 to TRBJ2-3; tentative D call: TRBD1 (6 bases). The CDR3 has 16 amino acids. Per the germline V gene, CDR1 is SGHRS and CDR2 is YFSETQ. V dropped 2 bases and J dropped 2 bases, with 15 bases sitting between them. The full variable domain, rest sourced from reference TRBV5-1 and TRBJ2-3, is KAGVTQTPRYLIKTRGQQVTLSCSPISGHRSVSWYQQTPGQGLQFLFEYFSETQRNKGNFPGRFSGRQFSNSRSEMNVSTLELGDSALYLCASSLGGPQLTDTQYFGPGTRLTVL.

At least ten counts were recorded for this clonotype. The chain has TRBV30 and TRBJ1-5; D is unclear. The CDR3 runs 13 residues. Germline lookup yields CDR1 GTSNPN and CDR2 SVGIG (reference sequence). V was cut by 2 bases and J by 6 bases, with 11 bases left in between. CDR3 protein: CAWSYGVSQPQHF. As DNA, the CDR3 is TGTGCCTGGAGTTATGGTGTCAGTCAGCCCCAGCATTTT.

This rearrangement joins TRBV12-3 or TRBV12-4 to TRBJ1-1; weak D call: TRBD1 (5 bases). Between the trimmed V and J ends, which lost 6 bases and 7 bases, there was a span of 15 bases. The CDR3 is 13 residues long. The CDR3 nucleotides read TGTGCCAGCAGAGTTCGGGGGTTACGTGAAGCTTTCTTT. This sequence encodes CASRVRGLREAFF.

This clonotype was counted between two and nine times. CDR3 in DNA: TGTGCCAGCAGATCCAAATCGGGGCCTGCCGGACAGCCCCAGCATTTT. Translating it yields CASRSKSGPAGQPQHF. The chain couples TRBV6-6 to TRBJ1-5, with D tentatively TRBD1 (5 bases). The V end lost 6 bases, the J end lost 7 bases, and 22 bases lay between the germline ends. Germline V gene sequence: CDR1 MNHNY, CDR2 SVGAGI (reference sequence). The CDR3 has 16 amino acids.

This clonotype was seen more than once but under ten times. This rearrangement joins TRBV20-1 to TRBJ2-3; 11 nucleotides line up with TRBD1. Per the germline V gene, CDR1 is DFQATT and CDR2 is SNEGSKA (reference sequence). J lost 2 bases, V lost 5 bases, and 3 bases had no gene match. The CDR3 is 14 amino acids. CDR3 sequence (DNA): TGCAGTGCTCGAGGACAGGGGGCCACAGATACGCAGTATTTT. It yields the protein CSARGQGATDTQYF.

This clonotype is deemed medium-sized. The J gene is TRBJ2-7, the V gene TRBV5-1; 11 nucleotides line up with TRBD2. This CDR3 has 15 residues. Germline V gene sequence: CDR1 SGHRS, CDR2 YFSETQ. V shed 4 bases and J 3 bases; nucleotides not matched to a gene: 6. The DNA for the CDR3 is TGCGCCAGCAGCGAGCGACTAGCGGGACGCTACGAGCAGTACTTC. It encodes CASSERLAGRYEQYF.

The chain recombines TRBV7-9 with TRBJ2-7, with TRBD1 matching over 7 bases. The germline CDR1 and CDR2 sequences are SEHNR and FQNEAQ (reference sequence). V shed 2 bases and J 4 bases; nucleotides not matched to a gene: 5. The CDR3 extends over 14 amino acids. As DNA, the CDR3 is TGTGCCAGCAGCTTAAGACAGGGTCATTACGAGCAGTACTTC. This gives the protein CASSLRQGHYEQYF.

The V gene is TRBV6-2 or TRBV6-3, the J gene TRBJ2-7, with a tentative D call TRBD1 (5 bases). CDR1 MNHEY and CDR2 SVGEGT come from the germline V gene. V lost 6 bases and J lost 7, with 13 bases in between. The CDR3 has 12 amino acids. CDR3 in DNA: TGTGCCAGCAGCCTACCAGGGAAGGAGCAGTACGTC. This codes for CASSLPGKEQYV.

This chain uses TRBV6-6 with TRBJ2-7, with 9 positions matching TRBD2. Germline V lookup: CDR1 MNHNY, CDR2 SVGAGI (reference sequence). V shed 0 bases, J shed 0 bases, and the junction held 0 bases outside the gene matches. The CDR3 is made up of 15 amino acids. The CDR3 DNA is TGTGCCAGCAGTTACTCTAGCGGGAGCTCCTACGAGCAGTACTTC. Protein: CASSYSSGSSYEQYF.

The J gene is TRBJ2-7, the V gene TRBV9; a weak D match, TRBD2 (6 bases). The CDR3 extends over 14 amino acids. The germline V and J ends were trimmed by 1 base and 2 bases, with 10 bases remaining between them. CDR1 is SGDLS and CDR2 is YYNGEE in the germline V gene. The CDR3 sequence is CASSVRGNAYEQYF. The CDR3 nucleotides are TGTGCCAGCAGCGTACGCGGGAATGCCTACGAGCAGTACTTC.

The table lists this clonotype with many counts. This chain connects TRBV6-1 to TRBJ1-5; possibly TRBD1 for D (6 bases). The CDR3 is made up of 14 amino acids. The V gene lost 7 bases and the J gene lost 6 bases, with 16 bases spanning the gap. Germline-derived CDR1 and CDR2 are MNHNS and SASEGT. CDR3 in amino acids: CASKSDGGRQPQHF. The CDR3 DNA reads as TGTGCCAGCAAGTCGGACGGGGGGCGTCAGCCCCAGCATTTT.

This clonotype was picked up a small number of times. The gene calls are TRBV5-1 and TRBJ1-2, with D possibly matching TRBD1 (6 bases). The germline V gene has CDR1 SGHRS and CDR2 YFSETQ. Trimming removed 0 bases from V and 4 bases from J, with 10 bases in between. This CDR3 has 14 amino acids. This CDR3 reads CASSLEQGPYGYTF. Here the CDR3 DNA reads TGCGCCAGCAGCTTGGAACAGGGCCCCTATGGCTACACCTTC.

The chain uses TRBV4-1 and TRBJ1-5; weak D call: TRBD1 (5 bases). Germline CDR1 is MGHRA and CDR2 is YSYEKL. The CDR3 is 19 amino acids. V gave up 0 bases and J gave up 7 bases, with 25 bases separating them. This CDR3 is CASSQDRTHIEGLGQPQHF. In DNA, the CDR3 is TGCGCCAGCAGCCAAGATCGGACACACATCGAGGGTTTGGGGCAGCCCCAGCATTTT.

The CDR3 region has the DNA TGTGCCAGTACGGGGGCCGGCGCCAGGCAGTTCTTC. Its protein product is CASTGAGARQFF. This chain connects TRBV19 to TRBJ2-1; D possibly matches TRBD1 or TRBD2 (6 bases each). Germline assignment: CDR1 LNHDA and CDR2 SQIVND (reference sequence). This CDR3 spans 12 amino acids. Trimming cost V 7 bases and J 12 bases, with 16 bases left between them.

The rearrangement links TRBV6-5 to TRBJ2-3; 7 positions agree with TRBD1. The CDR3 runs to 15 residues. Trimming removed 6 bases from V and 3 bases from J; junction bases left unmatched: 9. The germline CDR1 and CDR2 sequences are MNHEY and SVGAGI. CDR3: CASRSLGGETDTQYF. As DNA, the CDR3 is TGTGCCAGCAGATCGCTAGGGGGCGAGACAGATACGCAGTATTTT.

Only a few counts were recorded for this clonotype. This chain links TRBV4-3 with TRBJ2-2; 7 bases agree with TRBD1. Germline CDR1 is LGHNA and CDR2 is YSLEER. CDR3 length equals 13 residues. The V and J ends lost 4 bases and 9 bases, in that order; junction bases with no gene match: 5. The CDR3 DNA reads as TGCGCCAGCAGCCTAAGACAGGGCCGGGAGCTGTTTTTT. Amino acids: CASSLRQGRELFF.

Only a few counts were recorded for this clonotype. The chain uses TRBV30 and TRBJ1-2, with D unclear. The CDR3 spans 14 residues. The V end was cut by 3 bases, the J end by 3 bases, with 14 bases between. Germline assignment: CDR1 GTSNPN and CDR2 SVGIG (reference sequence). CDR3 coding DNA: TGTGCCTGGAGAGGCCAGACTCTCTACTATGGCTACACCTTC. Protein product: CAWRGQTLYYGYTF.

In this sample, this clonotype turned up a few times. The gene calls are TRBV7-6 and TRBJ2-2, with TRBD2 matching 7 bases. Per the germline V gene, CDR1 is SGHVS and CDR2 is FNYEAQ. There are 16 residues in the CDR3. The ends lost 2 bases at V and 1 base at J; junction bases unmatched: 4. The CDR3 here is CASSLTPGGNTGELFF. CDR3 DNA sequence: TGTGCCAGCAGCTTAACGCCGGGAGGGAACACCGGGGAGCTGTTTTTT.

CDR3: CASTPGLAYEQYF. The CDR3, as DNA: TGTGCCAGCACTCCGGGACTCGCTTACGAGCAGTACTTC. The V and J genes are TRBV5-6 and TRBJ2-7, with D perhaps TRBD2 (6 bases). Trimming removed 6 bases from V and 4 bases from J, with 14 bases in between. The CDR3 sequence is 13 residues long. Germline CDR1 is SGHDT and CDR2 is YYEEEE. The full variable domain, with the rest looked up from reference TRBV5-6 and TRBJ2-7, is DAGVTQSPTHLIKTRGQQVTLRCSPKSGHDTVSWYQQALGQGPQFIFQYYEEEERQRGNFPDRFSGHQFPNYSSELNVNALLLGDSALYLCASTPGLAYEQYFGPGTRLTVT.

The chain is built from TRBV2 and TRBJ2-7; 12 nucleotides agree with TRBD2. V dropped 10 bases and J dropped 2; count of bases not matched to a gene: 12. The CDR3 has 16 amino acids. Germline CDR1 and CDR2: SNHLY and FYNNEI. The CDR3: CAILLTSSGGAYEQYF. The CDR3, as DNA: TGTGCCATCCTCCTCACCTCTAGCGGGGGGGCCTACGAGCAGTACTTC.

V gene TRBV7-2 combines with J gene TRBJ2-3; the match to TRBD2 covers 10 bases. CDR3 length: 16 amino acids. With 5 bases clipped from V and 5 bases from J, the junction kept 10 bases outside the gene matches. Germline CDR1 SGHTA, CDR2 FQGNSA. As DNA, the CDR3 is TGTGCCAGCAGCCTAACTAGCGGGACTTACATAGATACGCAGTATTTT. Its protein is CASSLTSGTYIDTQYF.

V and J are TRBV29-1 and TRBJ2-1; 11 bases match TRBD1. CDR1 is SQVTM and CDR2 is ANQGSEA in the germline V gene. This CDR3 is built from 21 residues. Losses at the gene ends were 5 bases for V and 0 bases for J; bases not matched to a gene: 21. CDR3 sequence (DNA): TGCAGCGTTATGACCACATTTAACATTGTGGGGACAGGGGGCTCCTACAATGAGCAGTTCTTC. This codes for CSVMTTFNIVGTGGSYNEQFF.

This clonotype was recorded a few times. CDR3 DNA sequence: TGTGCCAGCAGCCATCTCCGGACAGCAACAGATACGCAGTATTTT. Protein: CASSHLRTATDTQYF. The chain carries TRBV7-9 and TRBJ2-3, with D perhaps matching TRBD1 (6 bases). This CDR3 is 15 amino acids long. The germline CDR1 and CDR2 sequences are SEHNR and FQNEAQ (reference sequence). Trimming took off 5 bases at V and 3 bases at J, with 15 bases between the two ends. The variable domain in full, with the rest retrieved from reference TRBV7-9 and TRBJ2-3, is DTGVSQNPRHKITKRGQNVTFRCDPISEHNRLYWYRQTLGQGPEFLTYFQNEAQLEKSRLLSDRFSAERPKGSFSTLEIQRTEQGDSAMYLCASSHLRTATDTQYFGPGTRLTVL.